The 26 T cell receptor beta chains reported below all come from one sample, sequenced in a study of T cell responses to AZD1222 COVID-19 vaccine. Assay used: immunoSEQ multiplex PCR; TCRdb lists only in-frame clones, some missing. The sample contains 180,000 or so clones, around 90% of which appear only once. Sequencing used peripheral blood, obtained 28 days after the second AZD1222 dose. These receptors were obtained from an adult who received the AZD1222 COVID-19 vaccine.

The chain carries TRBV4-1 and TRBJ1-5, with 8 positions matching TRBD1. Trimming at V came to 5 bases and at J to 7 bases, leaving 10 bases not matched to a gene. Germline V CDR1 and CDR2: MGHRA, YSYEKL. The CDR3 totals 15 residues. The CDR3 is CASSDGQGKLQPQHF. The CDR3 DNA is TGCGCCAGCAGCGACGGACAGGGAAAATTGCAGCCCCAGCATTTT.

CDR3 coding DNA: TGTGCCATCAGTGAGCTCCGGGATAGGGCCCCTTTCTTT. It yields the protein CAISELRDRAPFF. The V and J genes are TRBV10-3 and TRBJ1-1; no clear D gene. V gave up 2 bases and J gave up 12 bases, with 16 bases separating them. This CDR3 has 13 residues. The germline gives CDR1 ENHRY, CDR2 SYGVKD.

The chain has TRBV6-2 or TRBV6-3 and TRBJ1-4; 7 bases are a match to TRBD1. The length of the CDR3 is 15 residues. After removal of 5 bases from V and 6 bases from J, the junction contained 9 bases not matched to a gene. The germline gives CDR1 MNHEY, CDR2 SVGEGT. The chain's CDR3 is CASSQQTGMDEKLFF. The CDR3 nucleotides are TGTGCCAGCAGTCAACAGACAGGGATGGATGAAAAACTGTTTTTT.

This clone occurred a few times. This rearrangement joins TRBV20-1 to TRBJ2-1; TRBD2 might be the D (5 bases). The CDR3 totals 11 residues. Germline V lookup: CDR1 DFQATT, CDR2 SNEGSKA (reference sequence). Trimming cost V 7 bases and J 4 bases, with 8 bases left between them. The CDR3 coding sequence is TGCAGTGTATCGGGGTACAATGAGCAGTTCTTC. This translates into CSVSGYNEQFF.

The chain combines TRBV7-2 with TRBJ2-5, with TRBD1 matching over 10 bases. J lost 5 bases, V lost 2 bases, and 8 bases had no gene match. Germline V gene lookup returns CDR1 SGHTA and CDR2 FQGNSA. The CDR3 consists of 16 residues. The DNA for the CDR3 is TGTGCCAGCAGCTTATCAGCGGGACAGGGGAGGGAGACCCAGTACTTC. Translated, it gives CASSLSAGQGRETQYF.

The V gene is TRBV6-2 or TRBV6-3, the J gene TRBJ2-6, with D hard to call. CDR1 is MNHEY and CDR2 is SVGEGT in the germline V gene. V was clipped by 6 bases and J by 2 bases, with 8 bases between them. CDR3 length: 14 amino acids. Here the CDR3 DNA reads TGTGCCAGCAGCCTTCTTCCTGGGGCCAACGTCCTGACTTTC. This translates into CASSLLPGANVLTF.

Notes on this clone: The junction differs from germline at one of its ends, possibly a read error. The chain uses TRBV6-1 and TRBJ1-2, with D hard to call. The CDR3 length is 12 residues. CDR1 MNHNS and CDR2 SASEGT come from the germline V gene. The CDR3 DNA sequence: TGTGCCAGCAGTGAGTTAGGGTTACCACAATACTTC. Translation: CASSELGLPQYF.

This CDR3 reads CASSPPGNTGELFF. CDR3 coding DNA: TGCGCCAGCAGCCCGCCAGGGAACACCGGGGAGCTGTTTTTT. The rearrangement joins TRBV10-1 to TRBJ2-2; D not certain. CDR3 length equals 14 residues. V dropped 6 bases and J dropped 1 base, with 9 bases sitting between them. Germline V lookup: CDR1 WNHNN, CDR2 SYGVQD (reference sequence).

The rearrangement joins TRBV5-4 to TRBJ1-1; 8 nucleotides agree with TRBD1. Germline assignment: CDR1 SGHNT and CDR2 YYREEE (reference sequence). The CDR3 runs to 15 residues. V dropped 0 bases and J dropped 5; count of bases not matched to a gene: 6. CDR3 amino acids: CASSLDQGAWTEAFF. The CDR3 DNA reads as TGTGCCAGCAGCTTGGACCAGGGGGCGTGGACTGAAGCTTTCTTT.

In DNA form, the CDR3 reads TGTGCCAGCAGCGTTCAGACTAGCGTGTTAGGAGATACGCAGTATTTT. Translation gives CASSVQTSVLGDTQYF. The chain carries TRBV9 and TRBJ2-3; 8 bases match TRBD2. V lost 2 bases and J lost 5; bases outside the gene matches: 10. The CDR3 runs to 16 residues. CDR1 and CDR2 from the germline V gene are SGDLS and YYNGEE.

This clone was recorded once. The chain recombines TRBV5-4 with TRBJ2-3; D possibly corresponds to TRBD1 (6 bases). This CDR3 has 16 amino acids. V was pared by 4 bases and J by 3 bases, with 18 bases between. Germline V gives CDR1 SGHNT, CDR2 YYREEE (reference sequence). CDR3 residues: CASSRIGQRGTDTQYF. The DNA for the CDR3 is TGTGCCAGCAGCAGAATTGGACAGAGGGGAACAGATACGCAGTATTTT. Variable domain in full (rest from reference TRBV5-4 and TRBJ2-3): ETGVTQSPTHLIKTRGQQVTLRCSSQSGHNTVSWYQQALGQGPQFIFQYYREEENGRGNFPPRFSGLQFPNYSSELNVNALELDDSALYLCASSRIGQRGTDTQYFGPGTRLTVL.

The chain has TRBV30 and TRBJ1-5; 7 positions match TRBD1. The CDR3 totals 13 residues. Per germline, CDR1 GTSNPN and CDR2 SVGIG (reference sequence). J lost 10 bases, V lost 2 bases, and 8 bases had no gene match. CDR3 sequence (DNA): TGTGCCTGGAGTCTAGGGGGCGAGTATCCCCAGCATTTT. It translates to CAWSLGGEYPQHF.

This sequence joins TRBV7-9 and TRBJ1-4, with D possibly being TRBD1 (5 bases). This CDR3 is built from 16 residues. V lost 5 bases and J lost 0, with 13 bases in between. CDR1 and CDR2 (germline): SEHNR, FQNEAQ (reference sequence). The CDR3, as DNA: TGTGCCAGCAGCCCCACCGGGGCTGCAACTAATGAAAAACTGTTTTTT. The encoded protein is CASSPTGAATNEKLFF.

This sequence joins TRBV6-1 and TRBJ2-7; tentative D call: TRBD1 (5 bases). The germline CDR1 and CDR2 sequences are MNHNS and SASEGT. V was trimmed by 3 bases and J by 3 bases, leaving 12 bases between them. CDR3 length: 14 residues. The CDR3 DNA sequence: TGTGCCAGCAGTGATGGGGCAGGTTACTACGAGCAGTACTTC. This codes for CASSDGAGYYEQYF.

Points on this clone: Other nucleotide sequences in the sample specify the same CDR3. The CDR3 region has the DNA TGTGCCAGCAGCGTAGGTCCTGGGGCCAACGTCCTGACTTTC. Translating it yields CASSVGPGANVLTF. The chain uses TRBV9 and TRBJ2-6, with D unclear. The CDR3 is 14 amino acids. The germline V gene encodes CDR1 SGDLS and CDR2 YYNGEE. With 0 bases removed from V and 2 bases from J, the gap between germline ends came to 3 bases.

V gene TRBV13 combines with J gene TRBJ2-3, with 10 bases lining up with TRBD2. The CDR3 consists of 19 residues. Losses at the gene ends were 3 bases for V and 0 bases for J; bases not matched to a gene: 12. CDR1 and CDR2 from the germline V gene are PRHDT and FYEKMQ (reference sequence). The CDR3 protein is CASSFFLAGVSGSTDTQYF. The CDR3 DNA follows: TGTGCCAGCAGCTTTTTTCTAGCGGGAGTTTCGGGGAGCACAGATACGCAGTATTTT.

The chain is built from TRBV11-2 and TRBJ2-1; TRBD2 is a possible D gene (6 bases). Germline V lookup: CDR1 SGHAT, CDR2 FQNNGV. Between the trimmed V and J ends, which lost 1 base and 2 bases, there was a span of 12 bases. CDR3 length: 16 amino acids. CDR3 DNA sequence: TGTGCCAGCAGCTTAGGGGAGGCGGGCCCCTACAATGAGCAGTTCTTC. Translated, it gives CASSLGEAGPYNEQFF.

This clone was recorded only once. The rearrangement uses TRBV15 and TRBJ2-5; 8 positions match TRBD1. Germline CDR1 is LNHNV and CDR2 is YYDKDF (reference sequence). V dropped 2 bases and J dropped 5; count of bases not matched to a gene: 13. The CDR3 covers 17 residues. CDR3: CATSRPTGGIGPETQYF. The CDR3, as DNA: TGTGCCACCAGCAGACCTACAGGGGGTATTGGTCCCGAGACCCAGTACTTC.

This rearrangement joins TRBV6-1 to TRBJ2-2; no clear D gene. Germline-derived CDR1 and CDR2 are MNHNS and SASEGT. V lost 11 bases to trimming and J lost 0 bases, with 13 bases between them. The CDR3 length is 14 residues. The CDR3 nucleotides read TGTGCCGCCAGTGAACAGCCGAACACCGGGGAGCTGTTTTTT. This sequence encodes CAASEQPNTGELFF.

V is TRBV18 and J is TRBJ1-6, with a weak D call TRBD1 (6 bases). Germline CDR1 KGHSH, CDR2 LQKENI. Trimming took 1 base from V and 10 from J, leaving 8 bases between them. This CDR3 is built from 13 residues. The CDR3 coding sequence is TGTGCCAGCTCACCACGGGACAACTCACCCCTCCACTTT. Residues: CASSPRDNSPLHF.

This sequence joins TRBV12-3 or TRBV12-4 and TRBJ2-3; D might be TRBD2 (6 bases). Deletions cut 7 bases from V and 11 bases from J, with 16 bases between. This CDR3 is 12 amino acids long. The CDR3 DNA reads TGTGCCAGCACCCAGGACTACCTCCGGCAGTATTTT. It is translated as CASTQDYLRQYF.

V usage is TRBV7-9 and J usage is TRBJ2-5; 7 bases align to TRBD2. CDR1 is SEHNR and CDR2 is FQNEAQ in the germline V gene (reference sequence). The CDR3 length is 13 residues. The V and J ends lost 5 bases and 5 bases, in that order; junction bases with no gene match: 5. DNA for the CDR3: TGTGCCAGCAGCCGGGCAGCGGGGGAGACCCAGTACTTC. It codes for CASSRAAGETQYF.

The chain combines TRBV7-2 with TRBJ2-7; 10 bases are a match to TRBD1. CDR1 is SGHTA, CDR2 FQGNSA, per germline. With 1 base clipped from V and 9 bases from J, the junction kept 15 bases outside the gene matches. This CDR3 region has 17 residues. For the CDR3, the DNA is TGTGCCAGCAGCTTAGAGGGCGGGGGGACAGGGGTTGAATGGCAGTACTTC. This gives the protein CASSLEGGGTGVEWQYF.

This clone was picked up one time. V and J are TRBV28 and TRBJ2-3; the D gene could be TRBD1 or TRBD2 (7 bases each). The CDR3 has 15 residues. Germline V gene data show CDR1 as MDHEN and CDR2 as SYDVKM. Trimming shortened V by 5 bases and J by 0 bases, and 12 bases separated the two germline ends. CDR3 region: CASSRQGGSTDTQYF. The CDR3 coding sequence is TGTGCCAGCAGTCGACAGGGAGGGAGCACAGATACGCAGTATTTT.

The genes are TRBV7-3 and TRBJ2-2; D tentatively fits TRBD1 or TRBD2 (5 bases each). The V and J ends lost 4 bases and 0 bases respectively, with 12 bases between them. The CDR3 extends over 16 amino acids. Germline V gene data show CDR1 as SGHTA and CDR2 as FQGTGA. This CDR3 reads CASSSQGRSNTGELFF. Written as DNA, the CDR3 is TGTGCCAGCAGCTCCCAGGGACGGTCGAACACCGGGGAGCTGTTTTTT. Supplemented by reference TRBV7-3 and TRBJ2-2, the full variable domain reads GAGVSQTPSNKVTEKGKYVELRCDPISGHTALYWYRQSLGQGPEFLIYFQGTGAADDSGLPNDRFFAVRPEGSVSTLKIQRTERGDSAVYLCASSSQGRSNTGELFFGEGSRLTVL.

The genes are TRBV19 and TRBJ2-7; 12 positions agree with TRBD2. Germline V lookup: CDR1 LNHDA, CDR2 SQIVND (reference sequence). This CDR3 contains 15 residues. V trimming: 5 bases; J trimming: 2 bases; junction bases outside the gene matches: 4. CDR3 protein: CASSSWTSGTYEQYF. The DNA of the CDR3 is TGTGCCAGTAGTTCATGGACTAGCGGGACCTACGAGCAGTACTTC.